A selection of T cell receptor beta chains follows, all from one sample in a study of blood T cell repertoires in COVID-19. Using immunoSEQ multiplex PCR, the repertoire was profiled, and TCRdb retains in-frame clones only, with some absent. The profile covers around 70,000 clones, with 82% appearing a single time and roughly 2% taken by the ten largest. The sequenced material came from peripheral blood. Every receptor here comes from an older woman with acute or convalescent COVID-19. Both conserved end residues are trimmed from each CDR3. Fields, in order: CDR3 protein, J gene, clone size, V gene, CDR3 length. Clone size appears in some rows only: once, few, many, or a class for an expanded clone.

cdr3_aa: ATARGAPISGANVLT; j_call: TRBJ2-6; clone_size: .; v_call: TRBV24-1; cdr3_length: 15
cdr3_aa: ASSPGQHQPQH; j_call: TRBJ1-5; clone_size: few; v_call: TRBV18; cdr3_length: 11
cdr3_aa: ATSPTSGGLGSTDTQY; j_call: TRBJ2-3; clone_size: .; v_call: TRBV15; cdr3_length: 16
cdr3_aa: ASGIQGQETQY; j_call: TRBJ2-5; clone_size: .; v_call: TRBV28; cdr3_length: 11
cdr3_aa: ASSLRFTSGYEQY; j_call: TRBJ2-7; clone_size: .; v_call: TRBV7-8; cdr3_length: 13
cdr3_aa: ATSVVSDEQY; j_call: TRBJ2-7; clone_size: .; v_call: TRBV15; cdr3_length: 10
cdr3_aa: ATPVEGGTEAF; j_call: TRBJ1-1; clone_size: few; v_call: TRBV6-6; cdr3_length: 11
cdr3_aa: ASSSAPGTSGAGHNEQF; j_call: TRBJ2-1; clone_size: .; v_call: TRBV27; cdr3_length: 17
cdr3_aa: ASRLSGRALDEQF; j_call: TRBJ2-1; clone_size: few; v_call: TRBV6-5; cdr3_length: 13
cdr3_aa: ASSSIAGAPYNEQF; j_call: TRBJ2-1; clone_size: .; v_call: TRBV7-7; cdr3_length: 14
cdr3_aa: ASSQAVNTIY; j_call: TRBJ1-3; clone_size: .; v_call: TRBV14; cdr3_length: 10
cdr3_aa: ASSLRGTGGDNEKLF; j_call: TRBJ1-4; clone_size: .; v_call: TRBV19; cdr3_length: 15
cdr3_aa: ASSAQGRRTEAF; j_call: TRBJ1-1; clone_size: .; v_call: TRBV28; cdr3_length: 12
cdr3_aa: ASSYSGWGYNEQF; j_call: TRBJ2-1; clone_size: .; v_call: TRBV5-1; cdr3_length: 13
cdr3_aa: ASGTGRTDTQY; j_call: TRBJ2-3; clone_size: .; v_call: TRBV19; cdr3_length: 11
cdr3_aa: ASSLGRRGYNSPLH; j_call: TRBJ1-6; clone_size: .; v_call: TRBV13; cdr3_length: 14
cdr3_aa: ASSFPGGPDTQY; j_call: TRBJ2-3; clone_size: once; v_call: TRBV5-4; cdr3_length: 12
cdr3_aa: ASRGVRENTYEQY; j_call: TRBJ2-7; clone_size: .; v_call: TRBV28; cdr3_length: 13
cdr3_aa: ASSWGYYNEQF; j_call: TRBJ2-1; clone_size: once; v_call: TRBV10-1; cdr3_length: 11
cdr3_aa: ASRAGKHNEQF; j_call: TRBJ2-1; clone_size: .; v_call: TRBV27; cdr3_length: 11
cdr3_aa: ASSISGTVDYGYT; j_call: TRBJ1-2; clone_size: .; v_call: TRBV19; cdr3_length: 13
cdr3_aa: ASSSNYRGPNEKLF; j_call: TRBJ1-4; clone_size: .; v_call: TRBV7-9; cdr3_length: 14
cdr3_aa: SVEERPNTEAF; j_call: TRBJ1-1; clone_size: few; v_call: TRBV29-1; cdr3_length: 11
cdr3_aa: ASTQTGVGEQY; j_call: TRBJ2-7; clone_size: .; v_call: TRBV6-5; cdr3_length: 11
cdr3_aa: ASSNSGSWDEQF; j_call: TRBJ2-1; clone_size: .; v_call: TRBV2; cdr3_length: 12
cdr3_aa: ASSSTGTSYGYT; j_call: TRBJ1-2; clone_size: .; v_call: TRBV6-5; cdr3_length: 12
cdr3_aa: ASRTGGGGYT; j_call: TRBJ1-2; clone_size: .; v_call: TRBV2; cdr3_length: 10
cdr3_aa: ASSGQGTYEQY; j_call: TRBJ2-7; clone_size: .; v_call: TRBV6-4; cdr3_length: 11
cdr3_aa: ASSFLAGGSSGEQY; j_call: TRBJ2-7; clone_size: .; v_call: TRBV5-1; cdr3_length: 14
cdr3_aa: ASSYRNGGRETQY; j_call: TRBJ2-5; clone_size: .; v_call: TRBV5-1; cdr3_length: 13
cdr3_aa: AWNDDGRPATYGYT; j_call: TRBJ1-2; clone_size: few; v_call: TRBV30; cdr3_length: 14
cdr3_aa: ASSQGGGSDGYT; j_call: TRBJ1-2; clone_size: .; v_call: TRBV3-1/TRBV3-2; cdr3_length: 12
cdr3_aa: ASGLVGTGNEQF; j_call: TRBJ2-1; clone_size: .; v_call: TRBV12-5; cdr3_length: 12
cdr3_aa: AWSVTGEKGYT; j_call: TRBJ1-2; clone_size: .; v_call: TRBV30; cdr3_length: 11
cdr3_aa: ASSLNRNQPQH; j_call: TRBJ1-5; clone_size: .; v_call: TRBV27; cdr3_length: 11
cdr3_aa: SASLPGRRETQY; j_call: TRBJ2-5; clone_size: once; v_call: TRBV20-1; cdr3_length: 12
cdr3_aa: ASSTGGHSNQPQH; j_call: TRBJ1-5; clone_size: .; v_call: TRBV18; cdr3_length: 13
cdr3_aa: ASSPGQINEKLF; j_call: TRBJ1-4; clone_size: .; v_call: TRBV5-1; cdr3_length: 12
cdr3_aa: SVDELAGASSYNEQF; j_call: TRBJ2-1; clone_size: .; v_call: TRBV29-1; cdr3_length: 15
cdr3_aa: ASTRFPLGELF; j_call: TRBJ2-2; clone_size: few; v_call: TRBV2; cdr3_length: 11